Below, 19 T cell receptor beta chains from the same sample are listed, as sequenced in a study of control samples from healthy donors and cancer patients. Sequencing used immunoSEQ multiplex PCR; TCRdb keeps in-frame clones, though not all of them. Among around 230,000 clones listed, around 94% were seen once. The specimen was blood. The receptors shown here come from a man aged 50 to 60 in good health.

The chain carries TRBV19 and TRBJ2-7; D remains unclear. CDR1 and CDR2 from the germline V gene are LNHDA and SQIVND (reference sequence). The CDR3 runs to 14 residues. V was trimmed by 4 bases and J by 0 bases, leaving 10 bases between them. CDR3 sequence (DNA): TGTGCCAGTAGTAAGGACCCAAGCTCCTACGAGCAGTACTTC. It specifies CASSKDPSSYEQYF.

CDR3 sequence (DNA): TGTGCCAGCAGCTTAGACAGCTCCTATAATTCACCCCTCCACTTT. Residues: CASSLDSSYNSPLHF. The chain recombines TRBV11-3 with TRBJ1-6; D gene uncertain. V was pared by 0 bases and J by 0 bases, with 3 bases between. From germline, CDR1 is SGHNT and CDR2 YENEEA. CDR3 length: 15 amino acids. The full variable domain, its missing parts supplied by reference TRBV11-3 and TRBJ1-6, is EAGVVQSPRYKIIEKKQPVAFWCNPISGHNTLYWYLQNLGQGPELLIRYENEEAVDDSQLPKDRFSAERLKGVDSTLKIQPAELGDSAVYLCASSLDSSYNSPLHFGNGTRLTVT.

This chain uses TRBV18 with TRBJ1-1; maybe TRBD1 (6 bases). Germline V gene data show CDR1 as KGHSH and CDR2 as LQKENI. The CDR3 has 14 amino acids. V was pared by 3 bases and J by 1 base, with 9 bases between. Here the CDR3 DNA reads TGTGCCAGCTCACCGACAGGTGAGAACACTGAAGCTTTCTTT. This gives the protein CASSPTGENTEAFF.

The rearrangement uses TRBV5-1 and TRBJ1-3; D perhaps matches TRBD1 (6 bases). Germline V CDR1 and CDR2: SGHRS, YFSETQ. The CDR3 has 15 residues. Trimming stripped 1 base from V and 3 bases from J, with 11 bases between. The CDR3 region is CASSLTGASGNTIYF. The CDR3 nucleotides read TGCGCCAGCAGCTTGACGGGGGCAAGTGGAAACACCATATATTTT.

For this clone: Compared with germline, one end of the junction differs, possibly owing to a read error. The chain combines TRBV6-5 with TRBJ2-1, with D unresolved. The CDR3 covers 12 residues. CDR1 is MNHEY and CDR2 is SVGAGI in the germline V gene. The CDR3 DNA follows: TGTGCCAGCAGTGACTCCCTCATCGGGCAGTTCTTC. It yields the protein CASSDSLIGQFF.

The chain uses TRBV28 and TRBJ2-7, with D unresolved. V lost 3 bases, J lost 2 bases, and 20 bases lay in between. This CDR3 contains 17 residues. From germline, CDR1 is MDHEN and CDR2 SYDVKM. The chain's CDR3 is CASSFPGQEDPTYEQYF. CDR3 in DNA: TGTGCCAGCAGTTTCCCCGGTCAAGAGGACCCGACCTACGAGCAGTACTTC.

As DNA, the CDR3 is TGTGCCAGCAGCGTGATGGCGGACCCCGTCCACAATGAGCAGTTCTTC. Translation gives CASSVMADPVHNEQFF. This chain joins TRBV9 and TRBJ2-1, with D unclear. V lost 2 bases and J lost 5, with 17 bases in between. The CDR3 has 16 residues. From germline, CDR1 is SGDLS and CDR2 YYNGEE.

V is TRBV28 and J is TRBJ1-3, with a weak D call TRBD1 (5 bases). Germline CDR1 reads MDHEN; CDR2 reads SYDVKM. This CDR3 is built from 15 residues. Trimming stripped 3 bases from V and 2 bases from J, with 11 bases between. CDR3 DNA sequence: TGTGCCAGCAGTTTGGGCCCAGGGCCTGGAAACACCATATATTTT. Translated: CASSLGPGPGNTIYF.

As regards this clone: At one end the junction does not follow the germline gene, possibly because of a read error. The rearrangement joins TRBV13 to TRBJ2-1; 14 bases line up with TRBD2. Germline V gene lookup returns CDR1 PRHDT and CDR2 FYEKMQ (reference sequence). The CDR3 totals 14 residues. CDR3 coding DNA: TGTGCCAGCAGCCCTCGGACTAGCGGGGGGTCAGCGCTCTTC. This encodes CASSPRTSGGSALF.

V and J are TRBV6-1 and TRBJ1-5; tentatively, D is TRBD1 (5 bases). In germline, CDR1 is MNHNS, CDR2 SASEGT. Trimming took 2 bases from V and 3 from J, leaving 14 bases between them. The CDR3 is 16 amino acids. CDR3 bases: TGTGCCAGCAGTGAACACGGATCAGGGACCAATCAGCCCCAGCATTTT. Translated: CASSEHGSGTNQPQHF.

The genes are TRBV4-3 and TRBJ2-3; weak D call: TRBD2 (6 bases). V was trimmed by 3 bases and J by 3 bases, leaving 10 bases between them. This CDR3 has 14 residues. Germline CDR1 LGHNA, CDR2 YSLEER. CDR3: CASSQGGLTDTQYF. The CDR3 DNA follows: TGCGCCAGCAGCCAGGGGGGACTGACAGATACGCAGTATTTT.

V gene TRBV11-2 combines with J gene TRBJ1-6; 7 bases align to TRBD1. V was clipped by 5 bases and J by 6 bases; unmatched bases: 13. Germline V lookup: CDR1 SGHAT, CDR2 FQNNGV. The length of the CDR3 is 17 residues. The CDR3 nucleotides are TGTGCCAGCAGCCGAACCTCAGGACAGGCGGGTAATTCACCCCTCCACTTT. This gives the protein CASSRTSGQAGNSPLHF.

The chain employs TRBV18 and TRBJ2-7, with 11 bases identical to TRBD1. CDR3 length: 17 residues. Trimming cost V 3 bases and J 2 bases; bases outside gene matches: 9. Per the germline V gene, CDR1 is KGHSH and CDR2 is LQKENI. The CDR3, as DNA: TGTGCCAGCTCACCTTCACAGGACAGGGGGCAAACCTACGAGCAGTACTTC. Protein product: CASSPSQDRGQTYEQYF.

This chain connects TRBV6-5 to TRBJ2-7, with D perhaps assigned TRBD1 or TRBD2 (6 bases each). Germline CDR1 MNHEY, CDR2 SVGAGI. The germline V and J ends were trimmed by 5 bases and 5 bases, with 16 bases remaining between them. The CDR3 runs 14 residues. In nucleotides, the CDR3 is TGTGCCAGCAGTCGGGGGCGCAGCGATGACGAGCAGTACTTC. This codes for CASSRGRSDDEQYF.

The J gene is TRBJ2-1, the V gene TRBV29-1; 9 nucleotides align to TRBD2. This CDR3 contains 12 residues. Germline CDR1 and CDR2: SQVTM and ANQGSEA. The V gene end was trimmed by 7 bases and the J gene end by 8 bases; junction bases not matched to a gene: 6. The CDR3 here is CSAAGGWHEQFF. The CDR3 bases are TGCAGCGCCGCGGGGGGGTGGCATGAGCAGTTCTTC.

To note about this clone: Other DNA sequences in this sample translate to the same CDR3. J is TRBJ1-1 and V is TRBV18, with D possibly matching TRBD1 (5 bases). Trimming removed 6 bases from V and 3 bases from J, with 14 bases in between. The germline CDR1 and CDR2 sequences are KGHSH and LQKENI. There are 14 residues in the CDR3. The CDR3 loop reads CASSPAAGDTEAFF. DNA for the CDR3: TGTGCCAGCTCCCCGGCAGCGGGGGACACTGAAGCTTTCTTT.

CDR3 region: CASSQGQGSREQYV. As DNA, the CDR3 is TGCGCCAGCAGCCAGGGACAGGGGTCGCGGGAGCAGTACGTC. The J gene is TRBJ2-7, the V gene TRBV5-1; TRBD1 matches 10 bases. Looked up from germline, CDR1 is SGHRS and CDR2 is YFSETQ. V gave up 4 bases and J gave up 7 bases; unmatched junction bases: 8. The CDR3 totals 14 residues.

The V and J genes are TRBV5-1 and TRBJ1-5, with a weak D call TRBD1 (5 bases). CDR1 and CDR2 (germline): SGHRS, YFSETQ. V gave up 6 bases and J gave up 2 bases, with 18 bases separating them. This CDR3 region has 16 residues. The CDR3 DNA follows: TGCGCCAGCACCCTTAGTGAGGGGATCGGCAATCAGCCCCAGCATTTT. Translating gives CASTLSEGIGNQPQHF.

The genes are TRBV7-2 and TRBJ1-4, with D perhaps matching TRBD1 (6 bases). Per the germline V gene, CDR1 is SGHTA and CDR2 is FQGNSA. CDR3 length: 14 amino acids. Trimming removed 4 bases from V and 8 bases from J, with 14 bases in between. The CDR3 spells CASSSRQAGEKLFF. The CDR3 coding sequence is TGTGCCAGCAGCTCGAGACAGGCTGGGGAAAAACTGTTTTTT.